Listed below are T cell receptor beta chains from one sample, sequenced in a study of molecular identifiers for immune sequencing clone quantification. TCRdb re-analysed the PCR reads in MiXCR, keeping a single row per CDR3 protein. The sample yields hundreds of thousands of distinct CDR3 sequences, roughly 27% seen once. The sequenced sample consisted of naive CD8+ T cells from blood, with Jurkat cell RNA spiked in. Every receptor here comes from a human donor in good health. Some libraries in this study had Jurkat cell RNA spiked in. Each CDR3 is given with its conserved first and last residue.

CDR3 protein: CASSYSGTRGGDTQYF
J gene: TRBJ2-3
V gene: TRBV6-5

CDR3 protein: CSARDPTDTYEQYF
J gene: TRBJ2-7
V gene: TRBV20-1

CDR3 protein: CSSTGGNGYTF
J gene: TRBJ1-2
V gene: TRBV29-1

CDR3 protein: CASSQTCGGTRVEQYF
J gene: TRBJ2-7
V gene: TRBV9

CDR3 protein: CASSQTRGELYQETQYF
J gene: TRBJ2-5
V gene: TRBV7-6

CDR3 protein: CSARALGPYVTGELFF
J gene: TRBJ2-2
V gene: TRBV20-1

CDR3 protein: CASSLVGQGAYNEQFF
J gene: TRBJ2-1
V gene: TRBV11-2

CDR3 protein: CASSVAGTGQDTQYF
J gene: TRBJ2-3
V gene: TRBV9

CDR3 protein: CASSFGFPRTSGGTDTQYF
J gene: TRBJ2-3
V gene: TRBV27

CDR3 protein: CASSFTWSRLPASTDTQYF
J gene: TRBJ2-3
V gene: TRBV11-2

CDR3 protein: CASSAPLRESQEAQYF
J gene: TRBJ2-5
V gene: TRBV5-1

CDR3 protein: CASSLRDPGDSPLHF
J gene: TRBJ1-6
V gene: TRBV19

CDR3 protein: CASSYSTSGTTEAFF
J gene: TRBJ1-1
V gene: TRBV6-5

CDR3 protein: CASSSLPGSPDTQYF
J gene: TRBJ2-3
V gene: TRBV7-3

CDR3 protein: CASSQDLLGQGNQPQHF
J gene: TRBJ1-5
V gene: TRBV3-1

CDR3 protein: CASSPPWGDKEKLFF
J gene: TRBJ1-4
V gene: TRBV7-9

CDR3 protein: CASSYKGPHVNQPQHF
J gene: TRBJ1-5
V gene: TRBV6-2/TRBV6-3

CDR3 protein: CASSFGFDNEQFF
J gene: TRBJ2-1
V gene: TRBV12-3/TRBV12-4

CDR3 protein: CASSYPSGFRDTEAFF
J gene: TRBJ1-1
V gene: TRBV6-2/TRBV6-3

CDR3 protein: CASSFSGTSFQETQYF
J gene: TRBJ2-5
V gene: TRBV5-6

CDR3 protein: CASSMAEGNEQFF
J gene: TRBJ2-1
V gene: TRBV7-2

CDR3 protein: CASSHKPGLAGHRPDTQYF
J gene: TRBJ2-3
V gene: TRBV12-3/TRBV12-4

CDR3 protein: CASSPGVSTGELFF
J gene: TRBJ2-2
V gene: TRBV7-6

CDR3 protein: CASSLLSNTDTQYF
J gene: TRBJ2-3
V gene: TRBV7-9

CDR3 protein: CASSQVGTGSPLHF
J gene: TRBJ1-6
V gene: TRBV14

CDR3 protein: CASSYSREMNTEAFF
J gene: TRBJ1-1
V gene: TRBV6-5

CDR3 protein: CASSRSDSTDTQYF
J gene: TRBJ2-3
V gene: TRBV7-9

CDR3 protein: CASVGEGLAGDPVPNTGELFF
J gene: TRBJ2-2
V gene: TRBV4-3

CDR3 protein: CASSQGDVVEQPQHF
J gene: TRBJ1-5
V gene: TRBV4-3

CDR3 protein: CASRPGTSGREYEQYF
J gene: TRBJ2-7
V gene: TRBV12-3/TRBV12-4

CDR3 protein: CASSVEPGLAADTQYF
J gene: TRBJ2-3
V gene: TRBV9

CDR3 protein: CASSQDFGGRNTGELFF
J gene: TRBJ2-2
V gene: TRBV4-3

CDR3 protein: CASSDLAGANVLTF
J gene: TRBJ2-6
V gene: TRBV7-8

CDR3 protein: CASSQDRQGPIYGYTF
J gene: TRBJ1-2
V gene: TRBV4-1